This T cell receptor (beta chain) is from a study of T-cell memory formation after mild COVID-19. Findings of the study overall: Contracting clones, day 15 to 85, had balanced CD4/CD8, and later expanders favored CD4+.

Each CDR3 protein is one row after TCRdb ran MiXCR on the 5' RACE reads. This table has roughly 400,000 distinct CDR3 sequences, about a sixth appearing once. This CDR3 is 15 amino acids long. V lost 5 bases, J lost 1 base, and 14 bases lay in between. This clonotype was detected many times. Its specificity is unknown. The sequencing input was PBMCs or a T cell subset sorted from them (not recorded which). The receptor's source is a man aged 18 to 29 who had mild COVID-19 (a few samples of this study predate the infection). Cell type and time point are not known. This chain links TRBV12-3 or TRBV12-4 with TRBJ2-5; perhaps TRBD1 as D (7 bases). CDR3 bases: TGTGCCAGCAGTCGTGGAGGGGGCCTCCAAGAGACCCAGTACTTC. It yields the protein CASSRGGGLQETQYF.